These 26 T cell receptor beta chains originate from one sample sequenced in a study of beta chain features in type 1 diabetes. The isolated RNA, all of it, was reverse transcribed, so expressed TCRB transcripts were what got sequenced. TCRdb's copy holds only in-frame clones and misses some; the assay was immunoSEQ multiplex PCR. The sample lists about 290,000 clones; 8% were seen once. Sequenced: central memory CD4+ T cells from blood. The receptors originated from a woman between 18 and 30 years old in good health.

There are a few counts of this clone. The J gene is TRBJ1-2, the V gene TRBV7-9; D may be TRBD1 (6 bases). The CDR3 consists of 17 residues. Per germline, CDR1 SEHNR and CDR2 FQNEAQ (reference sequence). Between the trimmed V and J ends, which lost 1 base and 7 bases, there was a span of 22 bases. Here the CDR3 reads CASSLEGSSRGASGYTF. The CDR3 coding sequence is TGTGCCAGCAGCTTAGAGGGCAGTTCTAGGGGGGCAAGTGGCTACACCTTC.

This clone was counted only a few times. The chain couples TRBV11-2 to TRBJ1-4; TRBD1 aligns across 8 bases. J lost 8 bases, V lost 2 bases, and 4 bases had no gene match. CDR1 and CDR2 from the germline V gene are SGHAT and FQNNGV. The CDR3 runs to 14 residues. In DNA, the CDR3 is TGTGCCAGCAGCTTATGGACAGGGAAAGAAAAACTGTTTTTT. Protein product: CASSLWTGKEKLFF.

This clone has more than one count but fewer than ten. The chain carries TRBV30 and TRBJ1-2, with no clear D. This CDR3 is built from 13 residues. The germline CDR1 and CDR2 sequences are GTSNPN and SVGIG (reference sequence). Trimming took 0 bases from V and 7 from J, leaving 12 bases between them. The CDR3 protein is CAWSVARAGGYTF. The CDR3 coding sequence is TGTGCCTGGAGTGTAGCACGGGCGGGTGGCTACACCTTC.

The V call is TRBV5-8, the J call TRBJ2-7; D unresolved. Germline assignment: CDR1 SGHTS and CDR2 YDEGEE. This CDR3 contains 12 residues. V was clipped by 5 bases and J by 5 bases, with 11 bases between them. The CDR3: CASRSFSNEQYV. In nucleotides, the CDR3 is TGTGCCAGCAGATCGTTTAGCAACGAGCAGTACGTC.

The genes are TRBV7-9 and TRBJ2-7, with TRBD2 identical over 7 bases. In germline, CDR1 is SEHNR, CDR2 FQNEAQ (reference sequence). The ends lost 5 bases at V and 3 bases at J; junction bases unmatched: 4. The CDR3 contains 13 residues. This CDR3 reads CASSVGGSYEQYV. As DNA, the CDR3 is TGTGCCAGCAGCGTCGGCGGGAGCTACGAGCAGTACGTC.

This clone was observed a handful of times. This chain connects TRBV7-2 to TRBJ2-2; D remains ambiguous. Looked up from germline, CDR1 is SGHTA and CDR2 is FQGNSA. V lost 3 bases and J lost 7, with 3 bases in between. The CDR3 totals 11 residues. The CDR3 DNA is TGTGCCAGCAGCTTCCACGGGGAGCTGTTTTTT. Translated: CASSFHGELFF.

This clone turned up a few times. V gene TRBV6-5 combines with J gene TRBJ1-1, with D perhaps TRBD1 (6 bases). CDR1 and CDR2 from the germline V gene are MNHEY and SVGAGI. The CDR3 loop spans 14 amino acids. Trimming shortened V by 6 bases and J by 1 base, and 12 bases separated the two germline ends. CDR3 sequence (DNA): TGTGCCAGCAGCCGGAGACAGGCGAACACTGAAGCTTTCTTT. Translation: CASSRRQANTEAFF.

The V call is TRBV7-2, the J call TRBJ2-1; maybe TRBD2 (5 bases). Germline CDR1 reads SGHTA; CDR2 reads FQGNSA. The CDR3 totals 13 residues. Trimming pared 5 bases from V and 6 bases from J, leaving 11 bases between. The CDR3 loop reads CASSKRGGNEQFF. The DNA of the CDR3 is TGTGCCAGCAGCAAGCGAGGAGGCAATGAGCAGTTCTTC. The complete variable domain, with remaining parts taken from reference TRBV7-2 and TRBJ2-1, reads GAGVSQSPSNKVTEKGKDVELRCDPISGHTALYWYRQSLGQGLEFLIYFQGNSAPDKSGLPSDRFSAERTGGSVSTLTIQRTQQEDSAVYLCASSKRGGNEQFFGPGTRLTVL.

The chain combines TRBV27 with TRBJ1-2; 7 positions match TRBD1. CDR3 length: 11 residues. V dropped 6 bases and J dropped 8; count of bases not matched to a gene: 3. Germline assignment: CDR1 MNHEY and CDR2 SMNVEV (reference sequence). CDR3 sequence: CASRTGEGYTF. For the CDR3, the DNA is TGTGCCAGCAGAACAGGGGAGGGCTACACCTTC.

The chain carries TRBV9 and TRBJ2-5; the match to TRBD2 covers 8 bases. The V and J ends lost 4 bases and 5 bases, in that order; junction bases with no gene match: 4. This CDR3 has 13 amino acids. Per the germline V gene, CDR1 is SGDLS and CDR2 is YYNGEE. The CDR3 sequence: CASSLTSAETQYF. Written as DNA, the CDR3 is TGTGCCAGCAGCTTGACTAGCGCGGAGACCCAGTACTTC. Supplemented by reference TRBV9 and TRBJ2-5, the full variable domain reads DSGVTQTPKHLITATGQRVTLRCSPRSGDLSVYWYQQSLDQGLQFLIQYYNGEERAKGNILERFSAQQFPDLHSELNLSSLELGDSALYFCASSLTSAETQYFGPGTRLLVL.

This clone has a count of ten or more. The genes are TRBV29-1 and TRBJ2-6; D not resolved. Trimming took 4 bases from V and 2 from J, leaving 6 bases between them. Germline V gene sequence: CDR1 SQVTM, CDR2 ANQGSEA. This CDR3 has 13 amino acids. CDR3 sequence (DNA): TGCAGCGTTGGGGGTACTGGGGCCAACGTCCTGACTTTC. This sequence encodes CSVGGTGANVLTF.

This clone appeared a few times. The rearrangement uses TRBV5-8 and TRBJ1-5; no clear D. Looked up from germline, CDR1 is SGHTS and CDR2 is YDEGEE. The CDR3 is 12 residues long. The V end lost 8 bases, the J end lost 3 bases, and 9 bases lay between the germline ends. As DNA, the CDR3 is TGTGCCAGTAGAGTAACCAATCAGCCCCAGCATTTT. It codes for CASRVTNQPQHF.

The chain is built from TRBV6-1 and TRBJ2-5, with 10 bases aligning to TRBD2. The germline CDR1 and CDR2 sequences are MNHNS and SASEGT. This CDR3 region has 14 residues. V dropped 9 bases and J dropped 0; count of bases not matched to a gene: 4. This CDR3 reads CASAAGGDQETQYF. CDR3 coding DNA: TGTGCCAGTGCAGCGGGAGGGGACCAAGAGACCCAGTACTTC.

J is TRBJ2-5 and V is TRBV7-2; TRBD1 agrees at 9 bases. The CDR3 has 15 amino acids. Germline V gene sequence: CDR1 SGHTA, CDR2 FQGNSA. V lost 5 bases and J lost 5; bases outside the gene matches: 9. CDR3 region: CASSQHRGRLETQYF. The CDR3 DNA reads TGTGCCAGCAGCCAACACAGGGGGCGATTGGAGACCCAGTACTTC. Looking up the rest from reference TRBV7-2 and TRBJ2-5 gives the full variable domain: GAGVSQSPSNKVTEKGKDVELRCDPISGHTALYWYRQSLGQGLEFLIYFQGNSAPDKSGLPSDRFSAERTGGSVSTLTIQRTQQEDSAVYLCASSQHRGRLETQYFGPGTRLLVL.

This CDR3 is CASSLADSLKSTDTQYF. The CDR3 nucleotides read TGTGCCAGCAGCCTTGCGGACAGTCTTAAAAGCACAGATACGCAGTATTTT. The chain recombines TRBV14 with TRBJ2-3; tentatively, D is TRBD1 (6 bases). In germline, CDR1 is SGHDN, CDR2 FVKESK. The CDR3 has 17 residues. V was trimmed by 4 bases and J by 0 bases, leaving 17 bases between them.

This clone was seen a handful of times. The V and J genes are TRBV5-4 and TRBJ2-5, with 10 bases lining up with TRBD1. V was pared by 4 bases and J by 5 bases, with 11 bases of the junction left unmatched. CDR1 and CDR2 from the germline V gene are SGHNT and YYREEE (reference sequence). This CDR3 contains 16 residues. The CDR3 sequence is CASSLPPGTGDETQYF. The CDR3 nucleotides read TGTGCCAGCAGCCTTCCCCCAGGGACAGGGGATGAGACCCAGTACTTC.

In its sample, this clone was seen a few times. CDR3 DNA: TGTGCCAGCAGTGAATCTAGGGGAAAGCAGTTCTTC. This sequence encodes CASSESRGKQFF. The chain joins TRBV25-1 to TRBJ2-1; perhaps TRBD1 as D (5 bases). The V end lost 1 base, the J end lost 11 bases, and 9 bases lay between the germline ends. From germline, CDR1 is MGHDK and CDR2 SYGVNS. The CDR3 spans 12 residues.

There are a few counts of this clone. The chain is built from TRBV27 and TRBJ2-1, with D tentatively TRBD2 (6 bases). The CDR3 runs to 13 residues. CDR1 and CDR2 (germline): MNHEY, SMNVEV (reference sequence). V shed 4 bases and J shed 8 bases, with 12 bases lying between them. The CDR3 reads CASSSGTFDEQFF. The CDR3 DNA is TGTGCCAGCAGTTCCGGGACTTTCGATGAGCAGTTCTTC.

In its sample, this clone was seen many times. The chain recombines TRBV25-1 with TRBJ2-6; D might be TRBD1 or TRBD2, each matching 5 bases. The V gene's germline CDR1 is MGHDK and CDR2 SYGVNS. V was shortened by 8 bases and J by 9 bases, with 8 bases between the two germline ends. This CDR3 has 11 amino acids. The CDR3 coding sequence is TGTGCCAGCGGGGACGTCAACGTCCTGACTTTC. Residues: CASGDVNVLTF.

This clone was counted a few times. The chain uses TRBV7-2 and TRBJ2-7, with D maybe TRBD2 (5 bases). The CDR3 loop spans 13 amino acids. V was trimmed by 2 bases and J by 6 bases, leaving 11 bases between them. Germline V gene sequence: CDR1 SGHTA, CDR2 FQGNSA. CDR3 region: CASSLIPGGEQYV. CDR3 coding DNA: TGTGCCAGCAGCTTAATCCCAGGAGGCGAGCAGTACGTC.

This clone was found a few times. CDR3: CASSNHRGTASSYEQYF. CDR3 sequence (DNA): TGTGCCAGCAGCAACCATAGGGGGACAGCCAGCTCCTACGAGCAGTACTTC. The chain combines TRBV21-1 with TRBJ2-7; the table gives TRBD1 as D, unverified against the DNA. TRBV21-1 is reported as a pseudogene. There are 17 residues in the CDR3.

The chain is built from TRBV2 and TRBJ2-7; TRBD2 matches at 13 bases. Germline V gene sequence: CDR1 SNHLY, CDR2 FYNNEI. V was clipped by 3 bases and J by 3 bases; unmatched bases: 11. The CDR3 is 18 residues long. The CDR3 region is CASSDPLAGGIQVYEQYV. The DNA of the CDR3 is TGTGCCAGCAGTGACCCACTAGCGGGGGGGATACAAGTCTACGAGCAGTACGTC.

This clone was observed a few times. V usage is TRBV29-1 and J usage is TRBJ2-1, with 11 positions matching TRBD2. Germline V CDR1 and CDR2: SQVTM, ANQGSEA. With V trimmed by 6 bases and J by 0 bases, 10 bases remained unmatched. This CDR3 is built from 17 residues. CDR3 protein: CSVLPTSGSSSYNEQFF. The CDR3 DNA reads as TGCAGCGTGCTACCCACTAGCGGGAGTAGCTCCTACAATGAGCAGTTCTTC.

The V gene is TRBV10-3, the J gene TRBJ2-7; D gene unclear. Germline loops: CDR1 ENHRY, CDR2 SYGVKD. This CDR3 comprises 13 residues. V lost 5 bases and J lost 0, with 8 bases in between. The CDR3 spells CAISSQDSYEQYV. In DNA, the CDR3 is TGTGCCATCAGTAGTCAGGACTCCTACGAGCAGTACGTC.

This clone was observed a handful of times. The rearrangement links TRBV7-2 to TRBJ2-2, with 9 positions matching TRBD2. Germline V lookup: CDR1 SGHTA, CDR2 FQGNSA. This CDR3 spans 15 amino acids. The J segment lost 0 bases and the V segment lost 5 bases, leaving 1 base of the junction unmatched. The CDR3 reads CASSPSGANTGELFF. Here the CDR3 DNA reads TGTGCCAGCAGCCCTAGCGGGGCGAACACCGGGGAGCTGTTTTTT.

Remarks on this clone: Other DNA sequences within the sample encode an identical CDR3. The rearrangement joins TRBV7-9 to TRBJ2-6; the D gene is possibly TRBD1 (7 bases). Germline V lookup: CDR1 SEHNR, CDR2 FQNEAQ (reference sequence). CDR3 length: 17 residues. V lost 4 bases and J 4 bases, leaving 17 bases between the germline ends. The DNA for the CDR3 is TGTGCCAGCAGCTCAAGGACAGGAGGGGAGGGGGCCAACGTCCTGACTTTC. It encodes CASSSRTGGEGANVLTF. Full variable domain (rest looked up from reference TRBV7-9 and TRBJ2-6): DTGVSQNPRHKITKRGQNVTFRCDPISEHNRLYWYRQTLGQGPEFLTYFQNEAQLEKSRLLSDRFSAERPKGSFSTLEIQRTEQGDSAMYLCASSSRTGGEGANVLTFGAGSRLTVL.